These 16 T cell receptor beta chains share one sample of origin, sequenced in a study of T cell responses to AZD1222 COVID-19 vaccine. Here immunoSEQ multiplex PCR was the method, and the copy in TCRdb shows in-frame clones only, minus some. The sample holds about 130,000 clones; less than 95% are singletons and the top ten take nearly 4.5%. This sample comprised peripheral blood, obtained on day 0 of MenACWY control vaccination. Source of these receptors: an adult in good health.

This clone was observed a few times. The chain links TRBV6-4 to TRBJ1-2; possible D gene TRBD1, 5 bases. The length of the CDR3 is 12 residues. Per germline, CDR1 MRHNA and CDR2 SNTAGT. V was trimmed by 2 bases and J by 8 bases, leaving 9 bases between them. In DNA form, the CDR3 reads TGTGCCAGCAGTGACGGGGGAGCCGGCTACACCTTC. Protein product: CASSDGGAGYTF.

A single count supports this clone. The rearrangement links TRBV24-1 to TRBJ1-2; perhaps TRBD1 as D (6 bases). CDR3 size: 17 residues. Trimming removed 4 bases at V and 0 bases at J, with 17 bases between. The germline CDR1 and CDR2 sequences are KGHDR and SFDVKD. In DNA form, the CDR3 reads TGTGCCACCAGTGACCGAGACCCGGGACAAGCTAACTATGGCTACACCTTC. It encodes CATSDRDPGQANYGYTF.

The chain employs TRBV11-2 and TRBJ2-2; the match to TRBD2 covers 15 bases. CDR3 length equals 18 residues. V lost 5 bases, J lost 5 bases, and 9 bases stayed unmatched. The V gene's germline CDR1 is SGHAT and CDR2 FQNNGV. The DNA of the CDR3 is TGTGCCAGCAGCCGGGGACTAGCGGGAGGAGGGGGGACCGGGGAGCTGTTTTTT. This sequence encodes CASSRGLAGGGGTGELFF.

J is TRBJ2-2 and V is TRBV6-2 or TRBV6-3, with 7 bases aligning to TRBD1. This CDR3 region has 14 residues. The V gene's germline CDR1 is MNHEY and CDR2 SVGEGT. Trimming took 2 bases from V and 6 from J; bases not matched to a gene: 3. The CDR3 DNA reads as TGTGCCAGCAGTTACGAGGGGGCTGCCGGGGAGCTGTTTTTT. Translation gives CASSYEGAAGELFF.

This clone was seen only a few times. The gene calls are TRBV7-9 and TRBJ2-5; perhaps TRBD2 as D (5 bases). CDR3 size: 13 residues. Germline-derived CDR1 and CDR2 are SEHNR and FQNEAQ (reference sequence). The V gene lost 4 bases and the J gene lost 3 bases, with 9 bases spanning the gap. CDR3 sequence reads: CASSSRGEETQYF. DNA for the CDR3: TGTGCCAGCAGCTCCCGGGGAGAAGAGACCCAGTACTTC.

This sequence joins TRBV5-8 and TRBJ2-2, with a tentative D call TRBD2 (5 bases). The CDR3 spans 14 residues. V was cut by 2 bases and J by 2 bases, with 7 bases left in between. Germline V gene lookup returns CDR1 SGHTS and CDR2 YDEGEE. The CDR3 reads CASSLRTNTGELFF. The CDR3 DNA reads as TGTGCCAGCAGCTTACGGACTAACACCGGGGAGCTGTTTTTT. The full variable domain, rest sourced from reference TRBV5-8 and TRBJ2-2, is EAGVTQSPTHLIKTRGQQATLRCSPISGHTSVYWYQQALGLGLQFLLWYDEGEERNRGNFPPRFSGRQFPNYSSELNVNALELEDSALYLCASSLRTNTGELFFGEGSRLTVL.

The rearrangement joins TRBV5-4 to TRBJ2-3; D gene ambiguous. Germline CDR1 SGHNT, CDR2 YYREEE (reference sequence). The CDR3 length is 17 residues. V was cut by 0 bases and J by 1 base, with 15 bases left in between. In nucleotides, the CDR3 is TGTGCCAGCAGCTTGGAAGATTGGGGAAGCGGCACAGATACGCAGTATTTT. Protein sequence: CASSLEDWGSGTDTQYF. Full variable domain (rest looked up from reference TRBV5-4 and TRBJ2-3): ETGVTQSPTHLIKTRGQQVTLRCSSQSGHNTVSWYQQALGQGPQFIFQYYREEENGRGNFPPRFSGLQFPNYSSELNVNALELDDSALYLCASSLEDWGSGTDTQYFGPGTRLTVL.

J is TRBJ2-7 and V is TRBV15; 15 nucleotides align to TRBD2. V lost 0 bases, J lost 2 bases, and 8 bases stayed unmatched. Germline V gene data show CDR1 as LNHNV and CDR2 as YYDKDF (reference sequence). The CDR3 length is 19 residues. CDR3 in DNA: TGTGCCACCAGCAGAGACTCGTGGACTAGCGGGAGGGCCGCCTACGAGCAGTACTTC. The encoded protein is CATSRDSWTSGRAAYEQYF.

The J gene is TRBJ1-4, the V gene TRBV7-6; D gene unclear. Germline V gene lookup returns CDR1 SGHVS and CDR2 FNYEAQ. V dropped 1 base and J dropped 0 bases, with 9 bases sitting between them. The CDR3 covers 16 residues. CDR3 protein: CASSLDPASTNEKLFF. The CDR3 DNA is TGTGCCAGCAGCTTAGACCCGGCATCAACTAATGAAAAACTGTTTTTT.

The genes are TRBV5-1 and TRBJ2-1; D unresolved. Trimming cost V 0 bases and J 2 bases, with 12 bases left between them. The CDR3 contains 16 residues. Germline V gene sequence: CDR1 SGHRS, CDR2 YFSETQ. CDR3 sequence (DNA): TGCGCCAGCAGCTTGGGGCACGACATCGCCTACAATGAGCAGTTCTTC. Translated, it gives CASSLGHDIAYNEQFF. Based on the CDR3 plus reference TRBV5-1 and TRBJ2-1, the full variable domain is KAGVTQTPRYLIKTRGQQVTLSCSPISGHRSVSWYQQTPGQGLQFLFEYFSETQRNKGNFPGRFSGRQFSNSRSEMNVSTLELGDSALYLCASSLGHDIAYNEQFFGPGTRLTVL.

This clone was counted a single time. The chain combines TRBV7-9 with TRBJ2-3; 11 bases align to TRBD2. There are 16 residues in the CDR3. The germline CDR1 and CDR2 sequences are SEHNR and FQNEAQ (reference sequence). The trim removed 5 bases at V and 3 bases at J, leaving 7 bases unmatched. CDR3 in amino acids: CASSPSTSGATDTQYF. CDR3 nucleotide sequence: TGTGCCAGCAGCCCCTCGACTAGCGGGGCTACAGATACGCAGTATTTT.

This clone was seen once. The chain employs TRBV18 and TRBJ2-7; perhaps D is TRBD1 or TRBD2 (5 bases each). The CDR3 covers 13 residues. V was shortened by 3 bases and J by 3 bases, with 9 bases between the two germline ends. From germline, CDR1 is KGHSH and CDR2 LQKENI. The chain's CDR3 is CASSPPGRYEQYV. For the CDR3, the DNA is TGTGCCAGCTCACCCCCGGGACGCTACGAGCAGTACGTC.

Here the CDR3 reads CASSIPPAGANVLTF. The CDR3 DNA reads as TGTGCCAGTAGTATCCCCCCTGCTGGGGCCAACGTCCTGACTTTC. The rearrangement uses TRBV19 and TRBJ2-6; D is undetermined. This CDR3 has 15 residues. V was trimmed by 3 bases and J by 2 bases, leaving 8 bases between them. Germline CDR1 LNHDA, CDR2 SQIVND (reference sequence).

The V and J genes are TRBV5-5 and TRBJ1-2; 8 nucleotides line up with TRBD1. Germline V gene sequence: CDR1 SGHKS, CDR2 YYEKEE (reference sequence). V lost 2 bases and J lost 3; bases outside the gene matches: 9. CDR3 length equals 16 residues. Written as DNA, the CDR3 is TGTGCCAGCAGCTTAGGACAGGGATGGAAAGACTATGGCTACACCTTC. Residues: CASSLGQGWKDYGYTF. Based on the CDR3 plus reference TRBV5-5 and TRBJ1-2, the full variable domain is DAGVTQSPTHLIKTRGQQVTLRCSPISGHKSVSWYQQVLGQGPQFIFQYYEKEERGRGNFPDRFSARQFPNYSSELNVNALLLGDSALYLCASSLGQGWKDYGYTFGSGTRLTVV.

The chain is built from TRBV4-1 and TRBJ1-4, with 11 nucleotides matching TRBD1. The J segment lost 3 bases and the V segment lost 1 base, leaving 4 bases of the junction unmatched. CDR3 length: 17 residues. The germline V gene encodes CDR1 MGHRA and CDR2 YSYEKL. CDR3 nucleotide sequence: TGCGCCAGCAGCCAAGGGACAGGGGGCGTCTCTAATGAAAAACTGTTTTTT. Its translation is CASSQGTGGVSNEKLFF.

This rearrangement joins TRBV29-1 to TRBJ1-2; D is possibly TRBD1 (6 bases). The CDR3 contains 11 residues. CDR1 SQVTM and CDR2 ANQGSEA come from the germline V gene. The ends were cut back, 7 bases at V and 8 bases at J, with 14 bases in the middle. In nucleotides, the CDR3 is TGCAGCGATAGCAGGGGTGGAGGCTACACCTTC. Its protein is CSDSRGGGYTF.